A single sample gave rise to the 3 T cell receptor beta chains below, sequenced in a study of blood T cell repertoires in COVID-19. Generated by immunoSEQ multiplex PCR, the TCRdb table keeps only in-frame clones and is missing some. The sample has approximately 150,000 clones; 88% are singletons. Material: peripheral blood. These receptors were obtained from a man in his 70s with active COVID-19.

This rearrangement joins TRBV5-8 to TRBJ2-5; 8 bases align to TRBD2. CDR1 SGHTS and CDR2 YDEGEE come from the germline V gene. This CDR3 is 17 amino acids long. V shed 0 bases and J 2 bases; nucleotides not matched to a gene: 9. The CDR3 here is CASSLAKSGRWQETQYF. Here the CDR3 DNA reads TGTGCCAGCAGCTTGGCCAAAAGCGGGAGATGGCAAGAGACCCAGTACTTC.

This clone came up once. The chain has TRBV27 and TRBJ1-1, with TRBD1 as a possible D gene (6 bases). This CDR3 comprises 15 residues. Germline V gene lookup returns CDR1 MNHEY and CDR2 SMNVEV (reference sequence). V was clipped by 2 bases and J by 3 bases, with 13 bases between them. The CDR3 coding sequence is TGTGCCAGCAGTTTAAGGGAGGGGGGGCACACTGAAGCTTTCTTT. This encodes CASSLREGGHTEAFF.

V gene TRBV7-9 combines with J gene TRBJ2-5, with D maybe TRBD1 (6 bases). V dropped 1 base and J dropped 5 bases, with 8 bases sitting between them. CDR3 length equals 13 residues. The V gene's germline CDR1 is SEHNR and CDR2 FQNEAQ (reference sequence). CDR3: CASSLDRAETQYF. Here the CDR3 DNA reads TGTGCCAGCAGCTTAGACAGGGCCGAGACCCAGTACTTC.